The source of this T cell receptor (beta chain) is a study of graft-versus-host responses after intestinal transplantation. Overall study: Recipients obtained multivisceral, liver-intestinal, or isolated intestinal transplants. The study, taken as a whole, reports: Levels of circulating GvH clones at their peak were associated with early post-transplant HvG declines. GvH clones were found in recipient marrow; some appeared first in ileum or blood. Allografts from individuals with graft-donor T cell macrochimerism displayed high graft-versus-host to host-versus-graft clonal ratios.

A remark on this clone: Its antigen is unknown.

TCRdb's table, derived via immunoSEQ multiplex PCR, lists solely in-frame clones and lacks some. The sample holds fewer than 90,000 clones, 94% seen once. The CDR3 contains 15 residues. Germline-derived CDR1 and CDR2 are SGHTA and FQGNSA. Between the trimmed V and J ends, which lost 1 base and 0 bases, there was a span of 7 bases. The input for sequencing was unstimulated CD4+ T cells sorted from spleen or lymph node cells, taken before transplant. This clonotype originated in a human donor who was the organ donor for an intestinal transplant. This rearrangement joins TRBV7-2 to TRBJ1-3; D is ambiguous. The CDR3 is CASSLGSSSGNTIYF. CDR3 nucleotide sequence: TGTGCCAGCAGCTTAGGTTCTTCCTCTGGAAACACCATATATTTT.